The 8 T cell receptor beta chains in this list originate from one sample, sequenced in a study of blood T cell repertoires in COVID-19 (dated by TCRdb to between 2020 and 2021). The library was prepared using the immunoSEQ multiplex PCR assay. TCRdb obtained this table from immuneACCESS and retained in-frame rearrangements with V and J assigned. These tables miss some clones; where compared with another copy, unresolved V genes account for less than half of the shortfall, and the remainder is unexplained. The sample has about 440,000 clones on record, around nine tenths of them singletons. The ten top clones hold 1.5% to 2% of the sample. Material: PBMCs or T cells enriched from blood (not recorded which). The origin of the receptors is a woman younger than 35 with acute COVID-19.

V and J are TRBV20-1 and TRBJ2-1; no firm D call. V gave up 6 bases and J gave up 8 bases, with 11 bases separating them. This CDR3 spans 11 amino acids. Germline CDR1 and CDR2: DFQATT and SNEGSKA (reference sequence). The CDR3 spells CSADSLDEQFF. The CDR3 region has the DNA TGCAGTGCCGACTCCCTCGATGAGCAGTTCTTC.

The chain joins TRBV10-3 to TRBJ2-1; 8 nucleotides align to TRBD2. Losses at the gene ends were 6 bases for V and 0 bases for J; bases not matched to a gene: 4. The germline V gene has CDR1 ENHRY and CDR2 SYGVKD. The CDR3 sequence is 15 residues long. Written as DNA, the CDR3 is TGTGCCATCAGCTCCAGCGGGAGCTCCTACAATGAGCAGTTCTTC. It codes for CAISSSGSSYNEQFF.

In nucleotides, the CDR3 is TGTGCCAGCAGTCCATCTCTAAACTATGGCTACACCTTC. As protein: CASSPSLNYGYTF. This rearrangement joins TRBV28 to TRBJ1-2, with no clear D. The CDR3 contains 13 residues. Trimming took 5 bases from V and 2 from J, leaving 9 bases between them. Germline values: CDR1 MDHEN, CDR2 SYDVKM.

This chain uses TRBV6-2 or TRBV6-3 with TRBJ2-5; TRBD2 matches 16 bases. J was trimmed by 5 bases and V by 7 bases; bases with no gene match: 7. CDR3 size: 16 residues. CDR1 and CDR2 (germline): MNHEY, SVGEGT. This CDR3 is CASNPGLAGGLETQYF. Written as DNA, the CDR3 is TGTGCCAGCAACCCGGGACTAGCGGGGGGGCTTGAGACCCAGTACTTC.

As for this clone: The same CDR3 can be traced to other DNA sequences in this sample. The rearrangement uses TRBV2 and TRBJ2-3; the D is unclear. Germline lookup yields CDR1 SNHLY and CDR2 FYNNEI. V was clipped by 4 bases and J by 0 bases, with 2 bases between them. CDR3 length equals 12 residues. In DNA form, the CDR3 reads TGTGCCAGCAGTGCAAGCACAGATACGCAGTATTTT. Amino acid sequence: CASSASTDTQYF.

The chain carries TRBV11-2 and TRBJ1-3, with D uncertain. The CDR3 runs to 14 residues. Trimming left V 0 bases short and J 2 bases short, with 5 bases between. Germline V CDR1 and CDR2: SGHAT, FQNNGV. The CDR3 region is CASSLEVAGNTIYF. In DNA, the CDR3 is TGTGCCAGCAGCTTAGAGGTAGCTGGAAACACCATATATTTT. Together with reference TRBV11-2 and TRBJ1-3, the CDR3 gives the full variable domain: EAGVAQSPRYKIIEKRQSVAFWCNPISGHATLYWYQQILGQGPKLLIQFQNNGVVDDSQLPKDRFSAERLKGVDSTLKIQPAKLEDSAVYLCASSLEVAGNTIYFGEGSWLTVV.

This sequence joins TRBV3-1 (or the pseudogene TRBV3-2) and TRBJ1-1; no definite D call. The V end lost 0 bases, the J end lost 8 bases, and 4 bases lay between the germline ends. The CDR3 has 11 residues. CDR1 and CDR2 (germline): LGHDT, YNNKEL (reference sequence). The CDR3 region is CASSQDREAFF. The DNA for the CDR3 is TGTGCCAGCAGCCAAGACAGGGAAGCTTTCTTT.

Written as DNA, the CDR3 is TGCAGCGTTGGGACAGGGAACTCCTACGAGCAGTACTTC. This codes for CSVGTGNSYEQYF. The gene calls are TRBV29-1 and TRBJ2-7, with 8 bases identical to TRBD1. With V trimmed by 4 bases and J by 0 bases, 2 bases remained unmatched. The length of the CDR3 is 13 residues. CDR1 is SQVTM and CDR2 is ANQGSEA in the germline V gene.